Shown below are 32 T cell receptor beta chains from a single sample sequenced in a study of blood T cell repertoires in COVID-19 (dated by TCRdb to 2018 to 2021). Library preparation used the immunoSEQ multiplex PCR assay. TCRdb carries this immuneACCESS record with in-frame sequences only. Its versions omit some clonotypes, under half of them owing to an unresolved V gene in the studies checked, with the rest unexplained. The sample table records around 75,000 clones; approximately 85% of these occur just once. The top ten clonotypes cover roughly 5% of the sample. Specimen: peripheral blood. All receptors come from a woman aged 80 or over with active or convalescent COVID-19.

The gene calls are TRBV30 and TRBJ2-6; the D gene is possibly TRBD1 (5 bases). The germline gives CDR1 GTSNPN, CDR2 SVGIG (reference sequence). Trimming stripped 2 bases from V and 4 bases from J, with 9 bases between. The CDR3 is made up of 14 amino acids. The CDR3 sequence: CAWSLGAGANVLTF. The CDR3 coding sequence is TGTGCCTGGAGTCTAGGGGCAGGGGCCAACGTCCTGACTTTC.

This clone was detected a few times. The genes are TRBV6-5 and TRBJ1-5; TRBD1 agrees at 12 bases. This CDR3 has 15 residues. After removal of 5 bases from V and 6 bases from J, the junction contained 5 bases not matched to a gene. Germline V gene sequence: CDR1 MNHEY, CDR2 SVGAGI. The CDR3: CASSPWDRGRQPQHF. The CDR3 region has the DNA TGTGCCAGCAGTCCCTGGGACAGGGGGCGTCAGCCCCAGCATTTT.

The chain carries TRBV29-1 and TRBJ2-7; 9 bases are shared with TRBD2. CDR3 size: 13 residues. Per germline, CDR1 SQVTM and CDR2 ANQGSEA. Losses at the gene ends were 2 bases for V and 9 bases for J; bases not matched to a gene: 8. The CDR3 spells CSVELVAGETQYF. CDR3 sequence (DNA): TGCAGCGTTGAACTGGTAGCGGGGGAAACGCAGTACTTC.

On this clone: One end of the junction does not line up with germline, which may come from a read error. V gene TRBV29-1 combines with J gene TRBJ1-1, with TRBD1 as a possible D gene (5 bases). The CDR3 runs 13 residues. The germline gives CDR1 SQVTM, CDR2 ANQGSEA. The CDR3 region is CSFEAGLGTEAFF. Here the CDR3 DNA reads TGCAGCTTTGAAGCGGGACTGGGCACTGAAGCTTTCTTT. The complete variable domain, with remaining parts taken from reference TRBV29-1 and TRBJ1-1, reads SAVISQKPSRDICQRGTSLTIQCQVDSQVTMMFWYRQQPGQSLTLIATANQGSEATYESGFVIDKFPISRPNLTFSTLTVSNMSPEDSSIYLCSFEAGLGTEAFFGQGTRLTVV.

The chain links TRBV5-1 to TRBJ2-3; 7 bases line up with TRBD1. Losses at the gene ends were 1 base for V and 8 bases for J; bases not matched to a gene: 13. The CDR3 runs 16 residues. In germline, CDR1 is SGHRS, CDR2 YFSETQ. CDR3 sequence reads: CASSLSHRGRAGTQYF. The CDR3 nucleotides are TGCGCCAGCAGCTTGAGCCACAGGGGCCGGGCTGGTACGCAGTATTTT.

The chain couples TRBV30 to TRBJ2-5; no reliable D call. Trimming removed 0 bases from V and 5 bases from J, with 13 bases in between. Germline V gene lookup returns CDR1 GTSNPN and CDR2 SVGIG (reference sequence). The CDR3 contains 14 residues. The CDR3 protein is CAWSVLRNMETQYF. CDR3 DNA: TGTGCCTGGAGTGTACTCCGAAATATGGAGACCCAGTACTTC.

The chain employs TRBV20-1 and TRBJ2-7, with 10 bases matching TRBD2. The CDR3 length is 13 residues. The V segment lost 3 bases and the J segment 3 bases; nucleotides outside the gene matches: 2. CDR1 and CDR2 from the germline V gene are DFQATT and SNEGSKA (reference sequence). Here the CDR3 DNA reads TGCAGTGCTAGTGCTAGCGGGGGCTACGAGCAGTACTTC. This encodes CSASASGGYEQYF.

This chain links TRBV19 with TRBJ2-7, with 7 bases identical to TRBD1. The germline V gene has CDR1 LNHDA and CDR2 SQIVND (reference sequence). The CDR3 sequence is 13 residues long. Trimming cost V 4 bases and J 5 bases; bases outside gene matches: 5. The CDR3, as DNA: TGTGCCAGTAGTAGGGACAGCGTCAACGAGCAGTACTTC. It is translated as CASSRDSVNEQYF.

This chain links TRBV30 with TRBJ2-7; 13 nucleotides agree with TRBD2. The ends lost 5 bases at V and 7 bases at J; junction bases unmatched: 5. This CDR3 has 13 residues. The V gene's germline CDR1 is GTSNPN and CDR2 SVGIG (reference sequence). The CDR3 nucleotides are TGTGCCTGGGGACTAGCGGGAGTTGGTGAGCAGTACTTC. It specifies CAWGLAGVGEQYF.

V usage is TRBV28 and J usage is TRBJ1-5; D unclear. The CDR3 has 12 amino acids. V lost 3 bases to trimming and J lost 4 bases, with 4 bases between them. Germline V gives CDR1 MDHEN, CDR2 SYDVKM. This CDR3 is CASSFLNQPQHF. The CDR3 DNA sequence: TGTGCCAGCAGTTTCCTTAATCAGCCCCAGCATTTT.

The V call is TRBV19, the J call TRBJ1-1, with unresolved D. V was shortened by 3 bases and J by 5 bases, with 16 bases between the two germline ends. This CDR3 is built from 15 residues. CDR1 and CDR2 (germline): LNHDA, SQIVND (reference sequence). For the CDR3, the DNA is TGTGCCAGTAGTATCGGTCCGATGGGAGGGACTGAAGCTTTCTTT. Protein: CASSIGPMGGTEAFF.

This clone was seen ten or more times. The chain couples TRBV24-1 to TRBJ2-1; TRBD2 matches at 9 bases. CDR1 and CDR2 from the germline V gene are KGHDR and SFDVKD. Trimming cost V 9 bases and J 9 bases; bases outside gene matches: 17. The CDR3 runs to 16 residues. The CDR3: CATGAPGTSPPSEQFF. In DNA, the CDR3 is TGTGCCACCGGTGCACCCGGGACTAGCCCTCCTTCTGAGCAGTTCTTC.

The chain recombines TRBV19 with TRBJ1-5, with TRBD1 matching over 10 bases. The ends lost 9 bases at V and 0 bases at J; junction bases unmatched: 14. There are 18 residues in the CDR3. CDR1 LNHDA and CDR2 SQIVND come from the germline V gene (reference sequence). The CDR3 region has the DNA TGTGCCAGCAATTGGGGACAGGGGAGGGCGATTAGCAATCAGCCCCAGCATTTT. Its translation: CASNWGQGRAISNQPQHF.

The CDR3 region is CASSPPGSDTQYF. For the CDR3, the DNA is TGTGCCAGCAGCCCGCCGGGGTCCGATACGCAGTATTTT. The chain couples TRBV7-3 to TRBJ2-3; the D gene is possibly TRBD2 (5 bases). Germline CDR1 is SGHTA and CDR2 is FQGTGA. This CDR3 comprises 13 residues. The V end was cut by 5 bases, the J end by 6 bases, with 12 bases between.

This clone was seen just once. V and J are TRBV29-1 and TRBJ1-1; D gene ambiguous. The CDR3 length is 13 residues. Germline V gives CDR1 SQVTM, CDR2 ANQGSEA. V lost 7 bases and J 4 bases, leaving 16 bases between the germline ends. The DNA of the CDR3 is TGCAGCGGTGCCAGCCCACGGGGCACTGAAGCTTTCTTT. It translates to CSGASPRGTEAFF.

The gene calls are TRBV6-1 and TRBJ1-2, with no clear D. V was clipped by 0 bases and J by 8 bases, with 10 bases between them. This CDR3 spans 13 amino acids. The germline V gene encodes CDR1 MNHNS and CDR2 SASEGT. CDR3 residues: CASSEALTRGYTF. The CDR3 DNA follows: TGTGCCAGCAGTGAAGCTTTGACAAGAGGCTACACCTTC.

The gene calls are TRBV29-1 and TRBJ2-1, with D unclear. The V gene lost 0 bases and the J gene lost 12 bases, with 12 bases spanning the gap. Germline V gene data show CDR1 as SQVTM and CDR2 as ANQGSEA. This CDR3 has 12 residues. The CDR3 coding sequence is TGCAGCGTTGAAGATCGAAGGCGCGGGCAGTTCTTC. Translating it yields CSVEDRRRGQFF.

The chain couples TRBV12-3 or TRBV12-4 to TRBJ2-7; TRBD2 is a possible D gene (6 bases). The length of the CDR3 is 13 residues. V shed 8 bases and J shed 4 bases, with 15 bases lying between them. The CDR3 reads CASAVGGYYEQYF. The CDR3 bases are TGTGCCAGCGCGGTAGGAGGGTATTACGAGCAGTACTTC.

V and J are TRBV20-1 and TRBJ2-5, with D unresolved. CDR1 and CDR2 from the germline V gene are DFQATT and SNEGSKA (reference sequence). CDR3 length: 13 residues. V was clipped by 3 bases and J by 5 bases, with 13 bases between them. CDR3: CSASSRSQETQYF. Written as DNA, the CDR3 is TGCAGTGCTAGTTCCCGCTCCCAGGAGACCCAGTACTTC.

The chain carries TRBV3-1 (or the pseudogene TRBV3-2) and TRBJ1-4; D unresolved. This CDR3 spans 16 amino acids. Germline V gives CDR1 LGHDT, CDR2 YNNKEL (reference sequence). The ends were cut back, 4 bases at V and 3 bases at J, with 15 bases in the middle. CDR3 DNA sequence: TGTGCCAGCAGCCCACGACTGTCCTCCGCTAATGAAAAACTGTTTTTT. Its translation: CASSPRLSSANEKLFF.

The chain has TRBV5-1 and TRBJ2-7, with D possibly TRBD1 on 6 matching bases. V was trimmed by 0 bases and J by 0 bases, leaving 13 bases between them. The length of the CDR3 is 16 residues. CDR1 is SGHRS and CDR2 is YFSETQ in the germline V gene. This CDR3 is CASSLETGVASYEQYF. DNA of the CDR3: TGCGCCAGCAGCTTGGAGACAGGCGTAGCCTCCTACGAGCAGTACTTC. Supplemented by reference TRBV5-1 and TRBJ2-7, the full variable domain reads KAGVTQTPRYLIKTRGQQVTLSCSPISGHRSVSWYQQTPGQGLQFLFEYFSETQRNKGNFPGRFSGRQFSNSRSEMNVSTLELGDSALYLCASSLETGVASYEQYFGPGTRLTVT.

This clone appeared a single time. The chain is built from TRBV6-4 and TRBJ2-7, with D perhaps TRBD1 (6 bases). The ends were cut back, 4 bases at V and 1 base at J, with 11 bases in the middle. This CDR3 is 14 amino acids long. Germline V CDR1 and CDR2: MRHNA, SNTAGT. The CDR3 protein is CASSASGDSYEQYF. CDR3 nucleotides: TGTGCCAGCAGTGCCTCAGGGGATTCCTACGAGCAGTACTTC.

This clone showed up just a few times. This chain links TRBV7-2 with TRBJ1-2, with D perhaps TRBD1 (6 bases). The CDR3 contains 15 residues. Trimming shortened V by 1 base and J by 4 bases, and 13 bases separated the two germline ends. Germline assignment: CDR1 SGHTA and CDR2 FQGNSA. The chain's CDR3 is CASSLVGRGAYGYTF. In nucleotides, the CDR3 is TGTGCCAGCAGCTTAGTGGGCAGGGGAGCCTATGGCTACACCTTC.

This clone has just a few counts. The chain recombines TRBV4-3 with TRBJ1-5, with a weak D call TRBD1 (5 bases). V lost 4 bases, J lost 5 bases, and 12 bases lay in between. Looked up from germline, CDR1 is LGHNA and CDR2 is YSLEER. The CDR3 loop spans 14 amino acids. CDR3 coding DNA: TGCGCCAGCAGCCTCAACCAGGGCCATCAGCCCCAGCATTTT. Protein sequence: CASSLNQGHQPQHF.

This chain joins TRBV28 and TRBJ1-1, with D perhaps TRBD1 (6 bases). Germline CDR1 is MDHEN and CDR2 is SYDVKM. Deletions cut 3 bases from V and 4 bases from J, with 24 bases between. The CDR3 covers 18 residues. The CDR3 reads CASSFINQGYEMSTEAFF. The DNA for the CDR3 is TGTGCCAGCAGTTTTATTAACCAGGGGTATGAAATGAGCACTGAAGCTTTCTTT.

The chain links TRBV19 to TRBJ2-5; 8 nucleotides line up with TRBD1. Germline V gene sequence: CDR1 LNHDA, CDR2 SQIVND (reference sequence). J lost 5 bases, V lost 3 bases, and 11 bases had no gene match. This CDR3 contains 16 residues. CDR3 nucleotide sequence: TGTGCCAGTAGTATTCTAGGGCAGGGGGCCGGTGAGACCCAGTACTTC. This sequence encodes CASSILGQGAGETQYF.

This clone came up a few times. This chain's CDR3 is CASSYGFRPPDEQYF. In nucleotides, the CDR3 is TGTGCCAGCAGTTATGGGTTCAGGCCTCCTGACGAGCAGTACTTC. The rearrangement uses TRBV6-5 and TRBJ2-7; D is unclear. Germline V CDR1 and CDR2: MNHEY, SVGAGI. CDR3 length equals 15 residues. The ends were cut back, 3 bases at V and 5 bases at J, with 17 bases in the middle.

This rearrangement joins TRBV7-9 to TRBJ2-3, with TRBD2 matching over 14 bases. J gave up 14 bases and V 5 bases, and 18 bases lay outside the gene matches. The CDR3 covers 17 residues. From germline, CDR1 is SEHNR and CDR2 FQNEAQ (reference sequence). CDR3 coding DNA: TGTGCCAGCAGCCCCCTCCCGGTGGGACTAGCGGGAGTGGGGTGGTATTTT. Amino acids: CASSPLPVGLAGVGWYF.

The CDR3 spells CASSEYQNRDTQYF. The DNA for the CDR3 is TGCGCCAGCAGTGAGTACCAAAACAGAGATACGCAGTATTTT. The rearrangement links TRBV10-2 to TRBJ2-3; D is uncertain. This CDR3 comprises 14 residues. CDR1 and CDR2 (germline): WSHSY, SAAADI. Trimming removed 1 base at V and 5 bases at J, with 10 bases between.

This chain connects TRBV3-1 (or the pseudogene TRBV3-2) to TRBJ2-5; D is perhaps TRBD2 (6 bases). The CDR3 length is 16 residues. CDR1 and CDR2 (germline): LGHDT, YNNKEL (reference sequence). The V gene lost 6 bases and the J gene lost 5 bases, with 22 bases spanning the gap. The CDR3 DNA reads TGTGCCAGCAGTCCTCATCGGCAGGGAGGTTGGGAGACCCAGTACTTC. This translates into CASSPHRQGGWETQYF.

V and J are TRBV4-2 and TRBJ2-7; no clear D gene. Germline V lookup: CDR1 LGHNA, CDR2 YNFKEQ. Trimming cost V 0 bases and J 9 bases, with 12 bases left between them. CDR3 length equals 13 residues. CDR3 amino acids: CASSQDTRRRQYF. The CDR3 bases are TGTGCCAGCAGCCAAGATACCCGCCGGAGGCAGTACTTC.

This clone was recorded a few times. The chain recombines TRBV20-1 with TRBJ1-4; unclear D gene. The CDR3 extends over 11 amino acids. Looked up from germline, CDR1 is DFQATT and CDR2 is SNEGSKA (reference sequence). The ends were cut back, 4 bases at V and 7 bases at J, with 7 bases in the middle. CDR3 loop: CSAIIAEKLFF. CDR3 nucleotides: TGCAGTGCTATTATAGCTGAAAAACTGTTTTTT.